The 32 T cell receptor beta chains listed next were all sequenced from one sample in a study of blood T cell repertoires in COVID-19. Some clones are missing from TCRdb's copy, which holds only in-frame ones; the method was immunoSEQ multiplex PCR. The table lists 70,000 or so clones, approximately 73% of them singletons. The sequenced sample consisted of peripheral blood. These receptors came from a man aged 60 to 69 with COVID-19, enrolled during active disease.

This chain links TRBV3-1 (or the pseudogene TRBV3-2) with TRBJ2-5, with a possible D match to TRBD2 (5 bases). Germline CDR1 reads LGHDT; CDR2 reads YNNKEL (reference sequence). The CDR3 covers 14 residues. V was pared by 2 bases and J by 3 bases, with 10 bases between. CDR3 sequence reads: CASSQLGGEETQYF. CDR3 DNA sequence: TGTGCCAGCAGCCAACTAGGAGGTGAAGAGACCCAGTACTTC.

This clone was seen only once. J is TRBJ2-3 and V is TRBV5-3; 7 nucleotides match TRBD1. Being an ORF, TRBV5-3 has a function that is uncertain. There are 12 residues in the CDR3. Germline trimming cut 10 bases from V and 6 bases from J; bases unmatched to any gene: 8. CDR3: CARKGAGDTQYF. The DNA for the CDR3 is TGTGCCCGGAAGGGGGCCGGCGATACGCAGTATTTT.

This clone was picked up a small number of times. The chain employs TRBV15 and TRBJ2-6; D is ambiguous. The germline gives CDR1 LNHNV, CDR2 YYDKDF (reference sequence). The CDR3 totals 13 residues. V was cut by 4 bases and J by 2 bases, with 3 bases left in between. The CDR3 region has the DNA TGTGCCACCAGCACCGCTGGGGCCAACGTCCTGACTTTC. It is translated as CATSTAGANVLTF.

The V gene is TRBV5-1, the J gene TRBJ1-1; the match to TRBD1 covers 8 bases. Germline V gene lookup returns CDR1 SGHRS and CDR2 YFSETQ. The J segment lost 3 bases and the V segment lost 0 bases, leaving 7 bases of the junction unmatched. This CDR3 has 16 amino acids. This CDR3 reads CASSLGNSGGHTEAFF. In DNA form, the CDR3 reads TGCGCCAGCAGCTTGGGAAATTCAGGGGGCCACACTGAAGCTTTCTTT.

The CDR3 protein is CASTPRGAQTTDTQYF. The CDR3 DNA follows: TGTGCCAGCACCCCCCGGGGGGCACAGACCACAGATACGCAGTATTTT. The chain joins TRBV19 to TRBJ2-3; a possible D gene is TRBD2 (7 bases). The CDR3 length is 16 residues. V lost 9 bases and J 2 bases, leaving 21 bases between the germline ends. Germline V gives CDR1 LNHDA, CDR2 SQIVND (reference sequence).

This clone was seen just once. The chain recombines TRBV19 with TRBJ1-2; 8 bases match TRBD1. Per the germline V gene, CDR1 is LNHDA and CDR2 is SQIVND (reference sequence). This CDR3 contains 14 residues. Losses at the gene ends were 1 base for V and 2 bases for J; bases not matched to a gene: 0. This CDR3 reads CASSIGQGNYGYTF. CDR3 sequence (DNA): TGTGCCAGTAGTATAGGACAGGGGAACTATGGCTACACCTTC.

This clone was observed at least ten times. V gene TRBV5-1 combines with J gene TRBJ2-7, with 7 nucleotides matching TRBD2. CDR1 and CDR2 (germline): SGHRS, YFSETQ. This CDR3 contains 17 residues. V gave up 1 base and J gave up 2 bases; unmatched junction bases: 12. The CDR3: CASSLSSRLAATYEQYF. CDR3 sequence (DNA): TGCGCCAGCAGCTTGTCATCTAGACTAGCTGCAACCTACGAGCAGTACTTC.

The genes are TRBV18 and TRBJ2-3; no clear D gene. Germline V gives CDR1 KGHSH, CDR2 LQKENI. V was cut by 2 bases and J by 4 bases, with 10 bases left in between. The CDR3 contains 14 residues. The chain's CDR3 is CASSPANSPDTQYF. CDR3 in DNA: TGTGCCAGCTCACCAGCTAATTCGCCAGATACGCAGTATTTT. Based on the CDR3 plus reference TRBV18 and TRBJ2-3, the full variable domain is NAGVMQNPRHLVRRRGQEARLRCSPMKGHSHVYWYRQLPEEGLKFMVYLQKENIIDESGMPKERFSAEFPKEGPSILRIQQVVRGDSAAYFCASSPANSPDTQYFGPGTRLTVL.

This clone showed up just once. This chain connects TRBV9 to TRBJ2-2; D call uncertain. Trimming cost V 0 bases and J 3 bases, with 12 bases left between them. The CDR3 loop spans 16 amino acids. Looked up from germline, CDR1 is SGDLS and CDR2 is YYNGEE. The chain's CDR3 is CASSVGGRSHTGELFF. The DNA for the CDR3 is TGTGCCAGCAGCGTAGGTGGCAGAAGTCACACCGGGGAGCTGTTTTTT.

The rearrangement links TRBV5-4 to TRBJ2-3; 10 bases map to TRBD2. CDR1 is SGHNT and CDR2 is YYREEE in the germline V gene (reference sequence). This CDR3 is built from 14 residues. With 4 bases clipped from V and 4 bases from J, the junction kept 3 bases outside the gene matches. In DNA, the CDR3 is TGTGCCAGCAGCCGGAGCGGGGGGGCAGATACGCAGTATTTT. This translates into CASSRSGGADTQYF.

J is TRBJ1-1 and V is TRBV27; TRBD1 agrees at 8 bases. CDR1 and CDR2 from the germline V gene are MNHEY and SMNVEV (reference sequence). CDR3 length: 14 residues. With 7 bases clipped from V and 3 bases from J, the junction kept 7 bases outside the gene matches. The CDR3 DNA reads TGTGCCAGCAAGGACAGGGTAGGGTACACTGAAGCTTTCTTT. Its translation: CASKDRVGYTEAFF.

This clone was seen only a few times. The rearrangement joins TRBV5-4 to TRBJ2-7; 14 bases map to TRBD2. J gave up 5 bases and V 4 bases, and 8 bases lay outside the gene matches. The CDR3 length is 16 residues. Germline V lookup: CDR1 SGHNT, CDR2 YYREEE (reference sequence). The CDR3 DNA follows: TGTGCCAGCAGCCCCTGGGGACTAGCGGGAGTGGACGAGCAGTACTTC. Translated, it gives CASSPWGLAGVDEQYF.

This chain connects TRBV11-3 to TRBJ2-3, with D possibly TRBD2 on 5 matching bases. The CDR3 covers 16 residues. From germline, CDR1 is SGHNT and CDR2 YENEEA. Trimming pared 5 bases from V and 2 bases from J, leaving 17 bases between. The CDR3 bases are TGTGCCAGCAGCGTAAGGTTCGACTACCCCACAGATACGCAGTATTTT. Protein sequence: CASSVRFDYPTDTQYF.

V and J are TRBV9 and TRBJ2-5; 8 bases are shared with TRBD1. The V gene's germline CDR1 is SGDLS and CDR2 YYNGEE. This CDR3 spans 15 amino acids. With 2 bases clipped from V and 6 bases from J, the junction kept 9 bases outside the gene matches. The CDR3 loop is CASSVDPTGVKTQYF. The CDR3 DNA sequence: TGTGCCAGCAGCGTCGATCCGACAGGGGTGAAGACCCAGTACTTC.

The chain is built from TRBV7-2 and TRBJ2-5; a possible D gene is TRBD1 (5 bases). The CDR3 is made up of 13 amino acids. Per germline, CDR1 SGHTA and CDR2 FQGNSA. The germline V and J ends were trimmed by 1 base and 5 bases, with 8 bases remaining between them. Here the CDR3 DNA reads TGTGCCAGCAGCTTAGGGACAACGGAGACCCAGTACTTC. Protein sequence: CASSLGTTETQYF.

The V gene is TRBV5-6, the J gene TRBJ2-2; 7 bases map to TRBD1. The CDR3 runs to 15 residues. CDR1 is SGHDT and CDR2 is YYEEEE in the germline V gene. V lost 3 bases to trimming and J lost 3 bases; unmatched junction nucleotides: 5. CDR3 amino acids: CASSWTGEDTGELFF. The CDR3 DNA reads as TGTGCCAGCAGCTGGACAGGAGAAGACACCGGGGAGCTGTTTTTT.

This clone was counted once. The V and J genes are TRBV7-3 and TRBJ2-2; D may be TRBD2 (6 bases). Deletions cut 6 bases from V and 6 bases from J, with 11 bases between. The V gene's germline CDR1 is SGHTA and CDR2 FQGTGA. CDR3 size: 13 residues. The CDR3 DNA reads TGTGCCAGCAGTCAAAGCGGGTCCGGGGAGCTGTTTTTT. Translating it yields CASSQSGSGELFF.

This chain uses TRBV19 with TRBJ1-2, with D unclear. Trimming removed 2 bases at V and 2 bases at J, with 12 bases between. The CDR3 sequence is 15 residues long. Germline CDR1 LNHDA, CDR2 SQIVND (reference sequence). CDR3 bases: TGTGCCAGTAGTATACGGCCAGGCTTAAACTATGGCTACACCTTC. Translation: CASSIRPGLNYGYTF. The whole variable domain, filled in from reference TRBV19 and TRBJ1-2, reads DGGITQSPKYLFRKEGQNVTLSCEQNLNHDAMYWYRQDPGQGLRLIYYSQIVNDFQKGDIAEGYSVSREKKESFPLTVTSAQKNPTAFYLCASSIRPGLNYGYTFGSGTRLTVV.

V and J are TRBV5-6 and TRBJ2-2, with 12 bases lining up with TRBD2. V shed 4 bases and J 4 bases; nucleotides not matched to a gene: 2. Germline-derived CDR1 and CDR2 are SGHDT and YYEEEE. The CDR3 is 15 residues long. The CDR3 nucleotides read TGTGCCAGCAGCGGACTAGCGGGGTCCACCGGGGAGCTGTTTTTT. It is translated as CASSGLAGSTGELFF.

J is TRBJ2-1 and V is TRBV9; 7 bases fit TRBD2. Germline CDR1 SGDLS, CDR2 YYNGEE. The CDR3 length is 15 residues. The ends lost 4 bases at V and 9 bases at J; junction bases unmatched: 13. The CDR3 DNA sequence: TGTGCCAGCAGCCACCCGGGGAGGGATAGGGGTGAGCAGTTCTTC. Its protein product is CASSHPGRDRGEQFF.

On this clone itself: This sample includes further DNA sequences coding for the same CDR3. The J gene is TRBJ2-5, the V gene TRBV29-1; a weak D match, TRBD2 (6 bases). CDR3 length: 13 amino acids. V was trimmed by 8 bases and J by 7 bases, leaving 20 bases between them. Per germline, CDR1 SQVTM and CDR2 ANQGSEA. In DNA form, the CDR3 reads TGCAGCTCCGGACGGGGGAGCCCAGGGACCCAGTACTTC. This encodes CSSGRGSPGTQYF.

The chain has TRBV30 and TRBJ2-1; perhaps TRBD2 as D (7 bases). This CDR3 comprises 14 residues. Germline V gene data show CDR1 as GTSNPN and CDR2 as SVGIG (reference sequence). Deletions cut 0 bases from V and 9 bases from J, with 15 bases between. DNA of the CDR3: TGTGCCTGGAGTGTGTGGGGGGGCAGGTTTGAGCAGTTCTTC. As protein: CAWSVWGGRFEQFF.

This chain joins TRBV4-1 and TRBJ1-2; D remains ambiguous. The length of the CDR3 is 13 residues. The V end lost 0 bases, the J end lost 3 bases, and 5 bases lay between the germline ends. The germline gives CDR1 MGHRA, CDR2 YSYEKL. This CDR3 reads CASSQDSDYGYTF. In DNA, the CDR3 is TGCGCCAGCAGCCAAGACAGTGACTATGGCTACACCTTC.

The CDR3 is CASSPRLAGGGEQFF. The CDR3 nucleotides read TGTGCCAGCTCACCAAGACTAGCGGGGGGTGGCGAGCAGTTCTTC. This chain joins TRBV18 and TRBJ2-1; the match to TRBD2 covers 13 bases. J gave up 10 bases and V 2 bases, and 5 bases lay outside the gene matches. This CDR3 region has 15 residues. CDR1 KGHSH and CDR2 LQKENI come from the germline V gene.

This clone has more than one count but fewer than ten. CDR3 loop: CASTIGGVSHEQFF. As DNA, the CDR3 is TGTGCCAGCACGATAGGGGGGGTCTCGCATGAGCAGTTCTTC. The V and J genes are TRBV6-5 and TRBJ2-1, with D possibly being TRBD2 (7 bases). Germline V lookup: CDR1 MNHEY, CDR2 SVGAGI. V lost 7 bases, J lost 8 bases, and 18 bases lay in between. The CDR3 covers 14 residues.

This clone was detected a few times. The CDR3 reads CAGDEGQVYEQYF. The DNA of the CDR3 is TGTGCCGGAGATGAGGGCCAAGTCTACGAGCAGTACTTC. The V and J genes are TRBV21-1 and TRBJ2-7; TRBD2 is the table's D call and was not checked against the DNA. TRBV21-1 is deemed a pseudogene. The CDR3 is 13 amino acids.

The genes are TRBV7-8 and TRBJ1-1; no reliable D call. V shed 5 bases and J shed 4 bases, with 11 bases lying between them. The CDR3 is 13 amino acids. The germline gives CDR1 SGHVS, CDR2 FQNEAQ. The CDR3 sequence is CASSRRGSTEAFF. The CDR3 DNA follows: TGTGCCAGCAGCCGGCGGGGTTCCACTGAAGCTTTCTTT.

This clone occurred once. V is TRBV2 and J is TRBJ2-3; D is perhaps TRBD2 (7 bases). Germline V gene sequence: CDR1 SNHLY, CDR2 FYNNEI. This CDR3 is 14 amino acids long. Trimming removed 5 bases from V and 0 bases from J, with 9 bases in between. This chain's CDR3 is CASSRGGSTDTQYF. DNA for the CDR3: TGTGCCAGCAGTAGGGGGGGAAGCACAGATACGCAGTATTTT.

The chain combines TRBV29-1 with TRBJ1-1; D is possibly TRBD1 (6 bases). Trimming cost V 7 bases and J 1 base, with 13 bases left between them. The CDR3 covers 13 residues. Germline V gene sequence: CDR1 SQVTM, CDR2 ANQGSEA. For the CDR3, the DNA is TGCAGCGCCCGGGGACAAGAGAACACTGAAGCTTTCTTT. It codes for CSARGQENTEAFF.

The V and J genes are TRBV2 and TRBJ2-3; TRBD1 might be the D (5 bases). This CDR3 spans 13 amino acids. CDR1 and CDR2 (germline): SNHLY, FYNNEI. The germline V and J ends were trimmed by 7 bases and 5 bases, with 13 bases remaining between them. In nucleotides, the CDR3 is TGTGCCAGCACCCAAACCAGGGTAGATACGCAGTATTTT. Translating it yields CASTQTRVDTQYF.

This clone was picked up a small number of times. The chain couples TRBV7-3 to TRBJ2-7; D may be TRBD2 (6 bases). Trimming took off 3 bases at V and 5 bases at J, with 11 bases between the two ends. The CDR3 consists of 13 residues. Germline V gene lookup returns CDR1 SGHTA and CDR2 FQGTGA. Here the CDR3 DNA reads TGTGCCAGCAGCTTCGGGGGTAGCGACGAGCAGTACTTC. Its translation is CASSFGGSDEQYF.

The chain recombines TRBV29-1 with TRBJ1-3, with D perhaps TRBD1 (6 bases). Germline lookup yields CDR1 SQVTM and CDR2 ANQGSEA. The CDR3 covers 15 residues. Trimming cost V 6 bases and J 8 bases, with 23 bases left between them. The CDR3 reads CSVGPGTGGSDTIYF. The CDR3 nucleotides are TGCAGCGTGGGACCGGGAACGGGGGGCTCCGACACCATATATTTT.